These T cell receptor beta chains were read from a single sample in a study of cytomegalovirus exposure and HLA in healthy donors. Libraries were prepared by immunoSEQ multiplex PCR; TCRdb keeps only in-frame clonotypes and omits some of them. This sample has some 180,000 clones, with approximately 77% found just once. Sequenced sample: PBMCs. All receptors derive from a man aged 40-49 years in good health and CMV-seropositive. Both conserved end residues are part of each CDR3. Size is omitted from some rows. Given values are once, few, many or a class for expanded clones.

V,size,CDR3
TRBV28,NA,CASSSLGGEAFF
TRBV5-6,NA,CASSLEAQGDTGELFF
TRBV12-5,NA,CASGSWANQPQHF
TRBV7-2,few,CASSSGLSNQPQHF
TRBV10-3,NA,CAIGRDNQPQHF
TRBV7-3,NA,CASSPREVGELFF
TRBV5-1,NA,CASSVSGQTYEQYF
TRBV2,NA,CASSDGQGTETQYF
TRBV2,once,CASSENRGSTEAFF
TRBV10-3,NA,CAISESIFSGSRETQYF
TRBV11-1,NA,CASSSGVGMEKLFF
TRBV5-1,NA,CASSRGAGPSTDTQYF
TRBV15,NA,CATSIRQGNTGELFF
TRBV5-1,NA,CASRETGGPNTEAFF
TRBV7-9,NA,CASSLGTGTTNEKLFF
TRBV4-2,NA,CASSQGGTGGPNYGYTF
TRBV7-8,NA,CASSLSGSYNEQFF
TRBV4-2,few,CASSQDWGGRTDTGELFF
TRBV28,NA,CASSSPEDYNEKLFF
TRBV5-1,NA,CASSPGTSGVTDTQYF
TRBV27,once,CASSDGGSANIQYF
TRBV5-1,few,CASTRDRGTEKLFF
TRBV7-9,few,CASSFRVTEAFF
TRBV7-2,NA,CASSLGLLNTEAFF
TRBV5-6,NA,CASSLLIQPTGRFF
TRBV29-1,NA,CSVQGNTGNTIYF
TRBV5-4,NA,CASSLAGTWEQYF
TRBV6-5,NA,CASSSDSGRPYEQYF
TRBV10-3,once,CAISSPGGRENEQYF
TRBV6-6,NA,CASSYEGGRTEAFF
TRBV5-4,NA,CASSLTGSGANVLTF
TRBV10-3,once,CAISGLAGGTDTQYF
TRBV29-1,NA,CSDLTSGGETQYF
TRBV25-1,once,CASSQGAYEQYF
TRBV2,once,CASSVQTGSIGYTF
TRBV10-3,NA,CAISESRGGAYEQYF
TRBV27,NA,CASSLSGGRDEQFF
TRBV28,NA,CASSGGVNNSPLHF
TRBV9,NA,CASSVAASGSQETQYF
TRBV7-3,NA,CASSPTPGDNVYGYTF